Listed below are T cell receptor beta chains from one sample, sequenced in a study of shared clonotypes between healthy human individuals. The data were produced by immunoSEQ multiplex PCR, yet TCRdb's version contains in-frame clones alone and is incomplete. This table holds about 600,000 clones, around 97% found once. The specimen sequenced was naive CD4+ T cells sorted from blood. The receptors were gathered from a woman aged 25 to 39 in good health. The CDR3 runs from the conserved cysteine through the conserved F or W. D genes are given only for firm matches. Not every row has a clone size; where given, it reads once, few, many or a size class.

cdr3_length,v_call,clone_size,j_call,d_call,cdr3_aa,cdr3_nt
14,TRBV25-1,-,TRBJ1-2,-,CASSEVGSSYGYTF,TGTGCCAGCAGTGAAGTTGGCAGCAGCTATGGCTACACCTTC
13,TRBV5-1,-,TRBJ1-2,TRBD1,CASSIGTGHGYTF,TGCGCCAGCAGCATAGGGACAGGCCATGGCTACACCTTC
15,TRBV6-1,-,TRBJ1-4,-,CASSEFQTQNEKLFF,TGTGCCAGCAGTGAATTCCAGACTCAAAATGAAAAACTGTTTTTT
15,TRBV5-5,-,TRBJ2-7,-,CASSLTRISSYEQYF,TGTGCCAGCAGCTTGACGAGGATAAGCTCCTACGAGCAGTACTTC
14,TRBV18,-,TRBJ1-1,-,CASSPPSRNTEAFF,TGTGCCAGCTCACCACCGAGCAGGAACACTGAAGCTTTCTTT
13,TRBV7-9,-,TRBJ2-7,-,CASSWGATYEQYF,TGTGCCAGCAGCTGGGGAGCTACCTACGAGCAGTACTTC
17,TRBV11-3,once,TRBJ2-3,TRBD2,CASSRPLGTSVTDTQYF,TGTGCCAGCAGCCGACCCCTCGGGACTAGCGTCACAGATACGCAGTATTTT
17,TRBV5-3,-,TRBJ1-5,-,CARSLKVRASSNQPQHF,TGTGCCAGAAGCTTGAAGGTGCGGGCCTCGAGCAATCAGCCCCAGCATTTT
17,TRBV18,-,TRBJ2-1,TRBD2,CASSPNVTSGRRHEQFF,TGTGCCAGCTCACCAAACGTGACTAGCGGGAGGAGGCATGAGCAGTTCTTC
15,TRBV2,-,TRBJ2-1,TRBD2,CASSERREGYGEQFF,TGTGCCAGCAGTGAGCGGCGGGAGGGTTATGGTGAGCAGTTCTTC